The 20 T cell receptor beta chains below were found in one sample sequenced in a study of shared clonotypes between healthy human individuals. Clones were sequenced by immunoSEQ multiplex PCR, and TCRdb holds only the in-frame ones, with some missing. Among some 510,000 clones listed, 79% were seen once. The sequenced sample was PBMCs. These receptors originate from a woman aged 40-49 years in good health. Some clones in this sample may be carry-over from other donors' samples.

About this clone itself: At one of its ends the junction is not consistent with the germline gene, which may arise from a read error. This chain's CDR3 is CASSPTLAGGPPYDF. The CDR3 bases are TGTGCCAGCAGCCCCACGCTAGCGGGAGGGCCTCCTTATGACTTC. The J gene is TRBJ2-5, the V gene TRBV7-2; 12 bases are shared with TRBD2. The CDR3 contains 15 residues. Looked up from germline, CDR1 is SGHTA and CDR2 is FQGNSA.

This clone showed up just a few times. This rearrangement joins TRBV11-2 to TRBJ1-1, with a possible D match to TRBD1 (5 bases). Germline V gene sequence: CDR1 SGHAT, CDR2 FQNNGV. The CDR3 has 13 amino acids. Trimming shortened V by 3 bases and J by 3 bases, and 8 bases separated the two germline ends. CDR3 sequence (DNA): TGTGCCAGCAGCTTCGCGGGGGACACTGAAGCTTTCTTT. It yields the protein CASSFAGDTEAFF.

V is TRBV19 and J is TRBJ2-7, with TRBD1 matching over 8 bases. V lost 9 bases to trimming and J lost 2 bases; unmatched junction nucleotides: 6. This CDR3 is built from 13 residues. Germline CDR1 and CDR2: LNHDA and SQIVND (reference sequence). CDR3: CASRDRTTYEQYF. The CDR3 bases are TGTGCCAGCCGGGACAGGACAACCTACGAGCAGTACTTC.

V and J are TRBV18 and TRBJ2-1; weak D call: TRBD2 (5 bases). The V gene's germline CDR1 is KGHSH and CDR2 LQKENI. The length of the CDR3 is 15 residues. Trimming took 5 bases from V and 4 from J, leaving 15 bases between them. CDR3 in amino acids: CASSSFTAEYNEQFF. CDR3 bases: TGTGCCAGCTCAAGTTTTACAGCGGAGTACAATGAGCAGTTCTTC. The full variable domain, rest sourced from reference TRBV18 and TRBJ2-1, is NAGVMQNPRHLVRRRGQEARLRCSPMKGHSHVYWYRQLPEEGLKFMVYLQKENIIDESGMPKERFSAEFPKEGPSILRIQQVVRGDSAAYFCASSSFTAEYNEQFFGPGTRLTVL.

This chain links TRBV5-1 with TRBJ2-3; D is possibly TRBD1 (6 bases). The CDR3 spans 15 residues. Germline V gene data show CDR1 as SGHRS and CDR2 as YFSETQ. Trimming shortened V by 1 base and J by 0 bases, and 9 bases separated the two germline ends. The CDR3 nucleotides read TGCGCCAGCAGCTTGCTAGGGGGTAGCACAGATACGCAGTATTTT. Translated: CASSLLGGSTDTQYF. The whole variable domain, filled in from reference TRBV5-1 and TRBJ2-3, reads KAGVTQTPRYLIKTRGQQVTLSCSPISGHRSVSWYQQTPGQGLQFLFEYFSETQRNKGNFPGRFSGRQFSNSRSEMNVSTLELGDSALYLCASSLLGGSTDTQYFGPGTRLTVL.

The rearrangement joins TRBV5-5 to TRBJ2-7, with 11 bases lining up with TRBD1. V lost 4 bases and J lost 3; bases outside the gene matches: 6. CDR3 length: 15 amino acids. Germline V lookup: CDR1 SGHKS, CDR2 YYEKEE (reference sequence). CDR3 sequence: CASSLGQGAYYEQYF. CDR3 in DNA: TGTGCCAGCAGCCTCGGACAGGGGGCCTACTACGAGCAGTACTTC.

The chain recombines TRBV27 with TRBJ2-1; D remains ambiguous. The CDR3 runs 16 residues. The V gene lost 7 bases and the J gene lost 0 bases, with 16 bases spanning the gap. CDR1 and CDR2 (germline): MNHEY, SMNVEV (reference sequence). The CDR3 nucleotides are TGTGCCAGCAACGCCTGGGCGGCTTTCTCCTACAATGAGCAGTTCTTC. Amino acid sequence: CASNAWAAFSYNEQFF.

This chain connects TRBV11-3 to TRBJ2-3, with D perhaps matching TRBD2 (6 bases). V was cut by 3 bases and J by 5 bases, with 15 bases left in between. Germline V gene lookup returns CDR1 SGHNT and CDR2 YENEEA. The CDR3 consists of 15 residues. This CDR3 is CASSLEGQPGDTQYF. The CDR3 bases are TGTGCCAGCAGCTTGGAGGGCCAGCCTGGAGATACGCAGTATTTT.

The rearrangement joins TRBV30 to TRBJ1-2, with 7 bases that match TRBD1. Germline CDR1 is GTSNPN and CDR2 is SVGIG (reference sequence). The CDR3 covers 13 residues. Unmatched junction bases numbered 4, after V lost 0 bases and J lost 6 bases. CDR3 protein: CAWSVTGADGYTF. CDR3 coding DNA: TGTGCCTGGAGTGTAACAGGGGCCGATGGCTACACCTTC.

The chain employs TRBV15 and TRBJ1-2; TRBD1 is a possible D gene (5 bases). The CDR3 covers 13 residues. Trimming removed 1 base from V and 4 bases from J, with 7 bases in between. In germline, CDR1 is LNHNV, CDR2 YYDKDF (reference sequence). This CDR3 is CATSRGGPYGYTF. The CDR3 DNA is TGTGCCACCAGCAGAGGGGGCCCCTATGGCTACACCTTC. The full variable domain, rest sourced from reference TRBV15 and TRBJ1-2, is DAMVIQNPRYQVTQFGKPVTLSCSQTLNHNVMYWYQQKSSQAPKLLFHYYDKDFNNEADTPDNFQSRRPNTSFCFLDIRSPGLGDTAMYLCATSRGGPYGYTFGSGTRLTVV.

The rearrangement joins TRBV28 to TRBJ1-2; possibly TRBD1 for D (5 bases). V lost 7 bases and J 4 bases, leaving 16 bases between the germline ends. Germline V gives CDR1 MDHEN, CDR2 SYDVKM. The CDR3 extends over 14 amino acids. The CDR3 DNA follows: TGTGCCAGCACCCCCGCGGGGCGAGTCTATGGCTACACCTTC. Amino acid sequence: CASTPAGRVYGYTF.

The chain is built from TRBV4-2 and TRBJ2-5, with TRBD2 matching over 8 bases. The germline CDR1 and CDR2 sequences are LGHNA and YNFKEQ. J gave up 3 bases and V 0 bases, and 9 bases lay outside the gene matches. The CDR3 contains 17 residues. The CDR3 DNA reads as TGTGCCAGCAGCCAAGATTTGGGCGGGAGGCCCGAAGAGACCCAGTACTTC. Its protein is CASSQDLGGRPEETQYF.

The chain links TRBV28 to TRBJ2-5; 7 bases agree with TRBD1. Germline CDR1 MDHEN, CDR2 SYDVKM. The trim removed 8 bases at V and 6 bases at J, leaving 12 bases unmatched. The CDR3 covers 14 residues. The CDR3 DNA reads TGTGCCAGCGCCGGGGCAGGGGGTCTCCAGACCCAGTACTTC. The encoded protein is CASAGAGGLQTQYF.

The chain recombines TRBV5-4 with TRBJ1-2, with no clear D. Trimming took 0 bases from V and 5 from J, leaving 11 bases between them. CDR3 size: 14 residues. Per germline, CDR1 SGHNT and CDR2 YYREEE (reference sequence). The CDR3 DNA sequence: TGTGCCAGCAGCTTGGACACCACAAGTTATGGCTACACCTTC. This sequence encodes CASSLDTTSYGYTF.

This clone was found a few times. At one end the junction does not follow the germline gene, possibly because of a read error. The chain couples TRBV27 to TRBJ2-3, with D maybe TRBD2 (6 bases). The CDR3 runs 17 residues. CDR1 and CDR2 (germline): MNHEY, SMNVEV (reference sequence). The CDR3 is CASSLYGRGGPPDTQYF. The CDR3 DNA reads TGTGCCAGCAGCTTATATGGGCGGGGCGGTCCCCCGGATACGCAGTATTTT.

The chain couples TRBV7-2 to TRBJ2-1; D is ambiguous. CDR3 length equals 14 residues. V was pared by 1 base and J by 4 bases, with 8 bases between. CDR1 is SGHTA and CDR2 is FQGNSA in the germline V gene. DNA for the CDR3: TGTGCCAGCAGCTTAGGGGTAGAATACAATGAGCAGTTCTTC. Protein product: CASSLGVEYNEQFF.

The rearrangement links TRBV10-3 to TRBJ2-7; perhaps TRBD2 as D (6 bases). The CDR3 runs to 17 residues. V lost 5 bases and J lost 0, with 20 bases in between. Germline lookup yields CDR1 ENHRY and CDR2 SYGVKD. For the CDR3, the DNA is TGTGCCATCAGTCTCCACCCGGGACTCACCGACTCCTACGAGCAGTACTTC. Encoded protein: CAISLHPGLTDSYEQYF.

This chain links TRBV7-3 with TRBJ2-5, with unresolved D. V was pared by 6 bases and J by 2 bases, with 16 bases between. This CDR3 contains 15 residues. Germline V gene lookup returns CDR1 SGHTA and CDR2 FQGTGA. The CDR3 reads CASSSVGVEQETQYF. The CDR3 nucleotides are TGTGCCAGCAGTTCGGTGGGTGTGGAACAAGAGACCCAGTACTTC.

The V call is TRBV15, the J call TRBJ2-6; 7 nucleotides match TRBD1. The CDR3 consists of 15 residues. The V gene end was trimmed by 3 bases and the J gene end by 2 bases; junction bases not matched to a gene: 1. Germline V gene data show CDR1 as LNHNV and CDR2 as YYDKDF (reference sequence). CDR3 sequence: CATSSRGTGANVLTF. In nucleotides, the CDR3 is TGTGCCACCAGCAGCAGGGGGACTGGGGCCAACGTCCTGACTTTC.

The V and J genes are TRBV6-6 and TRBJ2-1, with 7 positions matching TRBD2. Germline trimming cut 6 bases from V and 6 bases from J; bases unmatched to any gene: 14. Germline-derived CDR1 and CDR2 are MNHNY and SVGAGI (reference sequence). The CDR3 has 16 amino acids. The CDR3, as DNA: TGTGCCAGCAGCCCTTGGCGCGGGAGTTTCGGCAATGAGCAGTTCTTC. Its translation: CASSPWRGSFGNEQFF.